The 2 T cell receptor beta chains in this list originate from one sample, sequenced in a study of T cell changes during pregnancy in multiple sclerosis. Data came from immunoSEQ multiplex PCR; TCRdb stores just in-frame clones and leaves some out. The table shows about 100,000 clones, with roughly 90% occurring only once. The source was peripheral blood, collected in the third trimester of pregnancy. The receptors here all came from a female donor in good health, enrolled as a control in a pregnancy study.

The CDR3 sequence: CASSPQGADGYTF. As DNA, the CDR3 is TGTGCCAGTAGTCCCCAGGGGGCGGACGGCTACACCTTC. The J gene is TRBJ1-2, the V gene TRBV19; TRBD1 aligns across 8 bases. The CDR3 loop spans 13 amino acids. CDR1 is LNHDA, CDR2 SQIVND, per germline (reference sequence). J gave up 8 bases and V 5 bases, and 7 bases lay outside the gene matches.

This chain uses TRBV11-2 with TRBJ2-7, with 7 bases that match TRBD2. The CDR3 length is 14 residues. Germline V CDR1 and CDR2: SGHAT, FQNNGV. The V and J ends lost 0 bases and 5 bases, in that order; junction bases with no gene match: 4. CDR3 nucleotides: TGTGCCAGCAGCTTAGAGCGGGGGAATAACGAGCAGTACTTC. The encoded protein is CASSLERGNNEQYF.